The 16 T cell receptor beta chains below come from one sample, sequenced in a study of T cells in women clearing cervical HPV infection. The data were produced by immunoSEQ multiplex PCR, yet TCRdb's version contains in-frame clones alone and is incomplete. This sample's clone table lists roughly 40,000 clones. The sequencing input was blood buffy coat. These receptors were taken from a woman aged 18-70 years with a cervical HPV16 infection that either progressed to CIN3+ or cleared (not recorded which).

Incomplete CDR3 DNA: TGTGCCTGGAGTGCCCTGATCGGGCGGGCCGGTACTGAA. Translation gives CAWSALIGRAGTE. Given in full, the CDR3 is CAWSALIGRAGTEAFF. V and J are TRBV30 and TRBJ1-1; the D is unclear. The CDR3 goes on 3 residues after the read ends, and that part is filled in from the germline J gene. The CDR3 covers 16 residues. CDR1 GTSNPN and CDR2 SVGIG come from the germline V gene (reference sequence). The V gene lost 1 base and the J gene lost 5 bases, with 20 bases spanning the gap.

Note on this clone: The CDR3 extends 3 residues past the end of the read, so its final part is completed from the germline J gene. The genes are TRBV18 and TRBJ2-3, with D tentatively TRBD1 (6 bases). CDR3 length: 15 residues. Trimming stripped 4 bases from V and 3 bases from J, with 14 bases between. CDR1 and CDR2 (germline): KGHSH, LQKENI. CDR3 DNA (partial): TGTGCCAGCTCACGGTCACAGGGAAAGACAGATACG. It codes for CASSRSQGKTDT. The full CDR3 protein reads CASSRSQGKTDTQYF.

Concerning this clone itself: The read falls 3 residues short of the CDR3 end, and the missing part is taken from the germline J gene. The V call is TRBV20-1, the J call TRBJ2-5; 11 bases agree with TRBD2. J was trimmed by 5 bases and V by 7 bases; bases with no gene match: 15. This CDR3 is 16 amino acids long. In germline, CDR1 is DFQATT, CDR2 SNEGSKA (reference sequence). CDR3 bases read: TGCAGTGGAGTAGGCGACCTGACTAGCGGGGAGGAGACC. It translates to CSGVGDLTSGEET. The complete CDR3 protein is CSGVGDLTSGEETQYF.

CDR3 sequence: CAAERRGPYGQYF. The CDR3 DNA, read in part, is TGTGCCGCCGAACGGAGGGGCCCCTATGGT. This rearrangement joins TRBV30 to TRBJ2-4; D perhaps matches TRBD2 (6 bases). The read ends 3 residues early relative to the CDR3; the germline J gene fills the gap. CDR1 and CDR2 from the germline V gene are GTSNPN and SVGIG (reference sequence). The CDR3 contains 13 residues.

CDR3 amino acids: CASSIGLAGAEETQYF. The sequenced part of the CDR3 DNA is TGTGCCAGTAGTATTGGGCTAGCGGGGGCCGAGGAGACC. This chain links TRBV19 with TRBJ2-5, with 10 positions matching TRBD2. The sequenced fragment ends 3 residues before the CDR3 boundary, so the rest is inferred from the germline J gene. After removal of 3 bases from V and 5 bases from J, the junction contained 9 bases not matched to a gene. This CDR3 spans 16 amino acids. Germline V lookup: CDR1 LNHDA, CDR2 SQIVND (reference sequence).

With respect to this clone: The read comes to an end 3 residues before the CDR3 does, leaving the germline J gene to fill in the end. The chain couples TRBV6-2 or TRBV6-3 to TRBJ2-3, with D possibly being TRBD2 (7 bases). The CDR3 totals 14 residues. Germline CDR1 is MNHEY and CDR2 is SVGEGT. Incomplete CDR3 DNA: TGTGCCAGCCCGCGGGGGCTAAGTAATCAGCCG. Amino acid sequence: CASPRGLSNQP. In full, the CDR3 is CASPRGLSNQPQYF.

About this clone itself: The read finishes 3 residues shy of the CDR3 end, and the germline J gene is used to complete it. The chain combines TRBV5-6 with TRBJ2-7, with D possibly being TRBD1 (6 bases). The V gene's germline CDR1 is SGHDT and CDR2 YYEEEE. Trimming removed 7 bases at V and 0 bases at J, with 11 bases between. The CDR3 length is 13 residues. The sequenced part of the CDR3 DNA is TGTGCCAGCGGGACCAGGGGCTCCTACGAG. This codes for CASGTRGSYE. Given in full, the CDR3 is CASGTRGSYEQYF.

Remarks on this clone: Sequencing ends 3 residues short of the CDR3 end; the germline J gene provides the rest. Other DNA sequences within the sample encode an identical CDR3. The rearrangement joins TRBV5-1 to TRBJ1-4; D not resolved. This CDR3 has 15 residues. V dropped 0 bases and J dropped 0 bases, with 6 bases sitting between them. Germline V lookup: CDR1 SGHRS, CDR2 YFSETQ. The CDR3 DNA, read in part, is TGCGCCAGCAGCTTGGGAACTTCAACTAATGAAAAA. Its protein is CASSLGTSTNEK. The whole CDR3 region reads CASSLGTSTNEKLFF.

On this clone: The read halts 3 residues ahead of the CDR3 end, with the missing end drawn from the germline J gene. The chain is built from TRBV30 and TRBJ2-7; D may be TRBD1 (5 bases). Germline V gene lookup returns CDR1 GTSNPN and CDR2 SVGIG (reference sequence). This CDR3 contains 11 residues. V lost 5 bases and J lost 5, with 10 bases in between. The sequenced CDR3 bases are TGTGCCTGGGCAGGGTACCACGAG. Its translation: CAWAGYHE. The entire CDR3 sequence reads CAWAGYHEQYF.

The sequenced CDR3 bases are TGCGCCAGCAGCTACAACGACAGGGCGGGTGGC. Translation gives CASSYNDRAGG. The CDR3 as a whole reads CASSYNDRAGGYTF. The V gene is TRBV5-1, the J gene TRBJ1-2; 7 bases align to TRBD1. The sequenced fragment ends 3 residues before the CDR3 boundary, so the rest is inferred from the germline J gene. Germline CDR1 and CDR2: SGHRS and YFSETQ. J lost 7 bases, V lost 3 bases, and 9 bases had no gene match. The CDR3 is 14 residues long. Based on the CDR3 plus reference TRBV5-1 and TRBJ1-2, the full variable domain is KAGVTQTPRYLIKTRGQQVTLSCSPISGHRSVSWYQQTPGQGLQFLFEYFSETQRNKGNFPGRFSGRQFSNSRSEMNVSTLELGDSALYLCASSYNDRAGGYTFGSGTRLTVV.

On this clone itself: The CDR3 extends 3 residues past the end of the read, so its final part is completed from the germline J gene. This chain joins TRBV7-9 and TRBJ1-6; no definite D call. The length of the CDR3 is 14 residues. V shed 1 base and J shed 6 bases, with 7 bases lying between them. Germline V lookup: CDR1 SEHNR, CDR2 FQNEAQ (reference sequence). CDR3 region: CASSLVDVNSPLHF. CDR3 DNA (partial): TGTGCCAGCAGCTTAGTAGATGTTAATTCACCC.

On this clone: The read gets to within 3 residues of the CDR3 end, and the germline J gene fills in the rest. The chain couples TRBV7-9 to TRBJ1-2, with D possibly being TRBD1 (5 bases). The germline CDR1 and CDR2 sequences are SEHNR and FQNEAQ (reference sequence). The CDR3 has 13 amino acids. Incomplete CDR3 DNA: TGTGCCAGCAGCTTCGCCGGGGGTGGGGAC. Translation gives CASSFAGGGD. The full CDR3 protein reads CASSFAGGGDYTF.

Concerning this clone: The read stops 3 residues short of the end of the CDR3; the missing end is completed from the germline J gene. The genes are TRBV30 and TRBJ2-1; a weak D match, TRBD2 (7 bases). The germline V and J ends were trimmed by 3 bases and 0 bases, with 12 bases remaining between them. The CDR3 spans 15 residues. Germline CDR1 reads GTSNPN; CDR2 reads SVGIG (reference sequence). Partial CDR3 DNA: TGTGCCTGGAGCGGAGGGGGGGCCTCCTACAATGAG. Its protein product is CAWSGGGASYNE. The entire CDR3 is CAWSGGGASYNEQFF.

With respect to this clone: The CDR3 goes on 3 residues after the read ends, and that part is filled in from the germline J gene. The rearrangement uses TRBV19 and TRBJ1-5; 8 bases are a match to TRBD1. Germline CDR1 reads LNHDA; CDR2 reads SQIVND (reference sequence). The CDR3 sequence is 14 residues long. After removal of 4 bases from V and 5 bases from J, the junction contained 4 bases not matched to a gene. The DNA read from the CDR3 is TGTGCCAGTAGTACAGGGGGCTCCTATCAGCCC. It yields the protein CASSTGGSYQP. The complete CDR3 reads CASSTGGSYQPQHF.

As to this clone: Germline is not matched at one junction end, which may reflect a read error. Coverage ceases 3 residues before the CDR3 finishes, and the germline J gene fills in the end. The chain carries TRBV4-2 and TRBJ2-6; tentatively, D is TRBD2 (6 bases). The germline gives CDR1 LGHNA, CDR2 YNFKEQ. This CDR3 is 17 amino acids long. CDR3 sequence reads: CASSQVQEGYGANVLTF. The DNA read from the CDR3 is TGCGCCAGCAGCCAGGTACAGGAGGGGTACGGGGCCAACGTC.

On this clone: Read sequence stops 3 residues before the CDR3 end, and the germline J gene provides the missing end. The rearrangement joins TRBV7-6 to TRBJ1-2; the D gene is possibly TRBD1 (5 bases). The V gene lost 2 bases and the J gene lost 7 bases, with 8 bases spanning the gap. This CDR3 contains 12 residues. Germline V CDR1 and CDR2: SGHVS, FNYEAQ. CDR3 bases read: TGTGCCAGCAGCTTAATCGGGGGTGGC. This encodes CASSLIGGG. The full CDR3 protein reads CASSLIGGGYTF.